This T cell receptor (beta chain) was captured in a study of T-cell memory formation after mild COVID-19. TCRdb reprocessed the 5' RACE reads via MiXCR and lists one record per CDR3 protein. This sample carries about 300,000 distinct CDR3 sequences, roughly a fifth of them seen once, and the ten largest clones take roughly 20%. Germline lookup yields CDR1 LGHNA and CDR2 YSLEER. After removal of 1 base from V and 0 bases from J, the junction contained 4 bases not matched to a gene. This CDR3 comprises 18 residues. This clonotype came up a few times. This TCR derives from a man between 18 and 29 years old who had mild COVID-19 (a few samples of this study predate the infection). Cell type and time point are not known. Material for sequencing was PBMCs or a T cell subset sorted from them (not recorded which). This chain joins TRBV4-3 and TRBJ2-1, with 12 positions matching TRBD2. CDR3 bases: TGCGCCAGCAGCCAAGGAACTAGCGGGGGGATCTCCTACAATGAGCAGTTCTTC. It yields the protein CASSQGTSGGISYNEQFF.